The 2 T cell receptor beta chains reported below all come from one sample, sequenced in a study of response to subunit inactivated influenza vaccine. In TCRdb, the RT-PCR reads were re-called with MiXCR into one record per CDR3 protein. The sample records 180,000 or so distinct CDR3 sequences, around 12% being singletons. The data also belong to a second study, concerning T cells expressing NK-cell markers. This second report adds: Beta-chain TCR cDNA was generated via 5'RACE template switching with UMIs.

The sequencing used CD8+ T cells sorted from PBMCs, collected approximately 12 days after vaccination. These receptors originate from a man aged 50 or older who received an inactivated influenza vaccine.

This clonotype was seen a handful of times. The chain couples TRBV5-5 to TRBJ1-1; 10 bases align to TRBD1. Per germline, CDR1 SGHKS and CDR2 YYEKEE (reference sequence). The trim removed 3 bases at V and 4 bases at J, leaving 3 bases unmatched. The CDR3 is made up of 14 amino acids. CDR3 sequence reads: CASSWDRGVTEAFF. Here the CDR3 DNA reads TGTGCCAGCAGCTGGGACAGGGGAGTCACTGAAGCTTTCTTT.

The J gene is TRBJ2-5, the V gene TRBV4-2, with D maybe TRBD1 (6 bases). Germline-derived CDR1 and CDR2 are LGHNA and YNFKEQ. The CDR3 loop spans 15 amino acids. Trimming took off 0 bases at V and 2 bases at J, with 10 bases between the two ends. CDR3 DNA sequence: TGTGCCAGCAGCCAAGACCAGGGGATTCAAGAGACCCAGTACTTC. Protein: CASSQDQGIQETQYF.